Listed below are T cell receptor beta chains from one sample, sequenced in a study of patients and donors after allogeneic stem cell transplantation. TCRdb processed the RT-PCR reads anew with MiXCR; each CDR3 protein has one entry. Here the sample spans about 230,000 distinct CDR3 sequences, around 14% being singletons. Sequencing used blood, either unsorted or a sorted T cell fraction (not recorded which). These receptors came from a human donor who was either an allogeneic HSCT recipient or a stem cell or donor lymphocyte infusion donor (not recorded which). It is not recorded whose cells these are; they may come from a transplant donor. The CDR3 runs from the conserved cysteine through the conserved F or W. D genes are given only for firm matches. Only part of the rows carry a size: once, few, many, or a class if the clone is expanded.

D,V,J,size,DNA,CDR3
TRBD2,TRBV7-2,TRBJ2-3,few,TGTGCCAGCAGCTACCGGACTAGCGGGGTGGGAGATACGCAGTATTTT,CASSYRTSGVGDTQYF
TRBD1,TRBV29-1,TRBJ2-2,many,TGCAGCGTAGCGACAGGGGGCGCGAACACCGGGGAGCTGTTTTTT,CSVATGGANTGELFF
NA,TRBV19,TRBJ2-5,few,TGTGCCAGTAGTAAGCGGAGGAACCAAGAGACCCAGTACTTC,CASSKRRNQETQYF
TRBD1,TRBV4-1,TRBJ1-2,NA,TGCGCCAGCAGCCAACCAGGACAGGCCATGGATGGCTACACCTTC,CASSQPGQAMDGYTF
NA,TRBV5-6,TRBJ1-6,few,TGTGCCAGCAGCTTGGTTGGGGTTCAATCACCCCTCCACTTT,CASSLVGVQSPLHF
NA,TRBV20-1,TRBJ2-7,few,TGCAGTGCTACTGACGGACCCTACGAGCAGTACTTC,CSATDGPYEQYF
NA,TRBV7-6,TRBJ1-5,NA,TGTGCCAGCAGCCTAAACGGGGGGCTGGGGCAGCCCCAGCATTTT,CASSLNGGLGQPQHF
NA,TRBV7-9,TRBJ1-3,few,TGTGCCAGCAGCTTAATACAGGGTGCTGGAAACACCATATATTTT,CASSLIQGAGNTIYF
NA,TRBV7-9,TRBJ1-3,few,TGTGCCAGCAGCCCGGACCAGGGGGGAAACACCATATATTTT,CASSPDQGGNTIYF
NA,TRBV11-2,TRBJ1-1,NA,TGTGCCAGCAGCTTAGCAGGGAGGGACACTGAAGCTTTCTTT,CASSLAGRDTEAFF
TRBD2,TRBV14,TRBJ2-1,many,TGTGCCAGCAGTCGCCTAGCGGGAGTTTATGAGCAGTTCTTC,CASSRLAGVYEQFF
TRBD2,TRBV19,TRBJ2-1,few,TGTGCCAGTAGTAACCCTAGCGGGAGGGCCGGGGGTGAGCAGTTCTTC,CASSNPSGRAGGEQFF
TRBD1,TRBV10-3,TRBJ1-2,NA,TGTGCCATCAGTGCCTCGGGACAGGGGGAGGTCTATGGCTACACCTTC,CAISASGQGEVYGYTF
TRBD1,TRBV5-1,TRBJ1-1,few,TGCGCCAGCAGCCGCCAGATCGGGACAGGGGAGGAGGGGGCTTTCTTT,CASSRQIGTGEEGAFF
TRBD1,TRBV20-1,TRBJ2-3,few,TGCAGTGCTCACCGGACAGGGGAAGATACGCAGTATTTT,CSAHRTGEDTQYF
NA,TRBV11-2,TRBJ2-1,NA,TGTGCCAGCAGCTTAGATCACGGCAGAACCCTATACAATGAGCAGTTCTTC,CASSLDHGRTLYNEQFF
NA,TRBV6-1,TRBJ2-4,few,TGTGCCAGCAGTGACCGCAAGGGGGCCAAAAACATTCAGTACTTC,CASSDRKGAKNIQYF
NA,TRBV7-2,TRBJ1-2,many,TGTGCCAGCAGCTTAGGTGTGGGACCTCACTATGGCTACACCTTC,CASSLGVGPHYGYTF
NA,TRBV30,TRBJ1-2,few,TGTGCCTGGAGTGACTATGGCTACACCTTC,CAWSDYGYTF
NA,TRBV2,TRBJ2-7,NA,TGTGCCAGCGTATGGAGGGGGGGATTCGACGAGCAGTACTTC,CASVWRGGFDEQYF
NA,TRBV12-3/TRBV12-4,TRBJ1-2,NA,TGTGCCAGCAGTTTTCGGATCGGGGGGGCAGACTATGGCTACACCTTC,CASSFRIGGADYGYTF
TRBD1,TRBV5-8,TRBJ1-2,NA,TGTGCCAGCAGGGATCGGGACAGAGCCGTCTATGGCTACACCTTC,CASRDRDRAVYGYTF
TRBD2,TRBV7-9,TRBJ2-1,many,TGTGCCAGCAGCTTAGATAGGAGCGGGGCGAGGTTCTTC,CASSLDRSGARFF
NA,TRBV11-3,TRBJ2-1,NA,TGTGCCAGCAGCCAGAACTCTCATGAGCAGTTCTTC,CASSQNSHEQFF
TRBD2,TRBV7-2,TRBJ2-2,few,TGTGCCAGCAGCCTCCATCGGGGGGAGAGCGGGGAGCTGTTTTTT,CASSLHRGESGELFF
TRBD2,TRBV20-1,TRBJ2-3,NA,TGCAGTGCTAGACAACAGGGTGGCGGGAGGTCGGCGCAGTATTTT,CSARQQGGGRSAQYF
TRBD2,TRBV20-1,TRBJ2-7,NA,TGCAGTGCTAGAGATTTCCGACGGGGGGAAACCTACGAGCAGTACTTC,CSARDFRRGETYEQYF
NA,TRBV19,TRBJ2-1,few,TGTGCCAGTAGCCACTACCTCGGCAGGAGCTCCTACAATGAGCAGTTCTTC,CASSHYLGRSSYNEQFF
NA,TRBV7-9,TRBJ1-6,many,TGTGCCAGCAGCTCGACGTTGGGATCACCCCTCCACTTT,CASSSTLGSPLHF
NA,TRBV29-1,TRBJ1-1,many,TGCAGCGTTGGTGTGAGGGTCACTGAAGCTTTCTTT,CSVGVRVTEAFF
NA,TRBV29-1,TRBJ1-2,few,TGCAGCGTTGGGGAACAGGGAGTTGGTGGCTACACCTTC,CSVGEQGVGGYTF
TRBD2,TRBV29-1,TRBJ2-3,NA,TGCAGCGTTGCTGGGGGGGGCACAGATACGCAGTATTTT,CSVAGGGTDTQYF
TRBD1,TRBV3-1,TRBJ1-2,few,TGTGCCAGCAGAATACAGGGGAGCAGCTACACCTTC,CASRIQGSSYTF
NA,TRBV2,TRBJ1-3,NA,TGTGCCAGCAGTGAAGATCAAAGCCCTGGAAACACCATATATTTT,CASSEDQSPGNTIYF
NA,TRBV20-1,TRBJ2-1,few,TGCAGTGCTAGAGAACCAGGGGGGAATGAGCAGTTCTTC,CSAREPGGNEQFF
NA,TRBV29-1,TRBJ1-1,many,TGCAGCGTTGAAGAGACGTTGGGATTCACTGAAGCTTTCTTT,CSVEETLGFTEAFF
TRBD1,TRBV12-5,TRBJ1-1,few,TGTGCTAGTGGTTTGGCCCGGACAGGGGTGGATACTTTCTTT,CASGLARTGVDTFF
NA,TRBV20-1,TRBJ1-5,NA,TGCAGTGCTAGAGAAGCGAGTTTCGGCAATCAGCCCCAGCATTTT,CSAREASFGNQPQHF
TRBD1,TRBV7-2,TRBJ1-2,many,TGTGCCAGCAGCGGACAGGCTCGAGGGGGCTACACCTTC,CASSGQARGGYTF
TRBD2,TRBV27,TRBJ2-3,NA,TGTGCCAGCAGCCCTAGCGGGACTAGCGGGAGAGTAGATACGCAGTATTTT,CASSPSGTSGRVDTQYF
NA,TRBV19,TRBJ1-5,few,TGTGCCAGTAGCTCACGGGGAGACAGCAGACAGCCCCAGCATTTT,CASSSRGDSRQPQHF
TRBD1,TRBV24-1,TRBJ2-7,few,TGTGCCACCGCTGACAGGGCCTACGAGCAGTACTTC,CATADRAYEQYF
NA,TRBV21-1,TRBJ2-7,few,TGTGCCAAGAGGACGGCCGATTCACTAGCGAAGAGCTCCTACGAGCAGTACTTC,CAKRTADSLAKSSYEQYF
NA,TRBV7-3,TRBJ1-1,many,TGTGCCAGCAGCTTAACTGGGGGAATGACGACTGAAGCTTTCTTT,CASSLTGGMTTEAFF
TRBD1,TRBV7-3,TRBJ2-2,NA,TGTGCCAGCAGCGTTACCGGGACAGGTCCCACCGGGGAGCTGTTTTTT,CASSVTGTGPTGELFF
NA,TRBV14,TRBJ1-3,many,TGTGCCAGCAGCCAAGTGAGAAACACCATATATTTT,CASSQVRNTIYF
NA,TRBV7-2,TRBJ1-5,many,TGTGCCAGCAGCTTATTTGGGGGAGGGGTTAAGCCCCAGCATTTT,CASSLFGGGVKPQHF
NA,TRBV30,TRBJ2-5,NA,TGTGCCTGGAGTCCGACGGGACTCCCGCAAGAGACCCAGTACTTC,CAWSPTGLPQETQYF
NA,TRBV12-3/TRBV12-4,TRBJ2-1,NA,TGTGCCAGCAGTTTTCCGAGGTTGGGGGGCAATGAGCAGTTCTTC,CASSFPRLGGNEQFF
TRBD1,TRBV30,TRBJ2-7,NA,TGTGCCTGGTCCTCCGGGACAGATAGCTCCTACGAGCAGTACTTC,CAWSSGTDSSYEQYF
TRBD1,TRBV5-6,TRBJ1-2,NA,TGTGCCAGCAGCGGGGGACAGGGCTCCTTCTATGGCTACACCTTC,CASSGGQGSFYGYTF
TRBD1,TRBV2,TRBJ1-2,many,TGTGCCAGCAGCATAACAGGGGATGGCTACACCTTC,CASSITGDGYTF